This entry lists 20 T cell receptor beta chains sequenced from one sample in a study of blood T cell repertoires in COVID-19. Profiled with immunoSEQ multiplex PCR; TCRdb holds only in-frame clones, not every one. The sample has around 130,000 clones, over 80% seen once. Source material: PBMCs or T cells enriched from blood (not recorded which). These receptors all come from a woman aged 25 to 45 who had recovered from COVID-19.

The chain recombines TRBV11-3 with TRBJ2-5, with 9 positions matching TRBD1. This CDR3 has 13 residues. Germline V gene lookup returns CDR1 SGHNT and CDR2 YENEEA. The V gene end was trimmed by 3 bases and the J gene end by 8 bases; junction bases not matched to a gene: 4. In DNA, the CDR3 is TGTGCCAGCAGCTTCCGGGACAGGGACACCCAGTACTTC. It codes for CASSFRDRDTQYF.

This clone has only a few counts. The chain links TRBV30 to TRBJ2-7; possibly TRBD2 for D (5 bases). V was shortened by 1 base and J by 3 bases, with 10 bases between the two germline ends. This CDR3 region has 13 residues. Germline-derived CDR1 and CDR2 are GTSNPN and SVGIG (reference sequence). The CDR3 DNA follows: TGTGCCTGGAGTGGAGGACTGATCTACGAGCAGTACTTC. Amino acids: CAWSGGLIYEQYF. Full variable domain (rest looked up from reference TRBV30 and TRBJ2-7): SQTIHQWPATLVQPVGSPLSLECTVEGTSNPNLYWYRQAAGRGLQLLFYSVGIGQISSEVPQNLSASRPQDRQFILSSKKLLLSDSGFYLCAWSGGLIYEQYFGPGTRLTVT.

The chain combines TRBV19 with TRBJ1-2; 7 nucleotides match TRBD1. Germline V gene sequence: CDR1 LNHDA, CDR2 SQIVND (reference sequence). The CDR3 spans 14 residues. V was pared by 3 bases and J by 7 bases, with 8 bases of the junction left unmatched. CDR3 bases: TGTGCCAGTAGTATGGGACAGAAGGGAGTTGGCTACACCTTC. Residues: CASSMGQKGVGYTF.

CDR3 sequence: CASSHDGLAGGKTQETQYF. CDR3 nucleotide sequence: TGCGCCAGCAGCCACGATGGACTAGCGGGAGGGAAAACGCAAGAGACCCAGTACTTC. This chain links TRBV5-1 with TRBJ2-5; 15 nucleotides match TRBD2. Germline loops: CDR1 SGHRS, CDR2 YFSETQ. CDR3 size: 19 residues. Trimming took 4 bases from V and 2 from J; bases not matched to a gene: 12.

The V call is TRBV5-4, the J call TRBJ2-7; 7 bases fit TRBD2. The CDR3 loop spans 15 amino acids. Germline V gene lookup returns CDR1 SGHNT and CDR2 YYREEE (reference sequence). Trimming took 0 bases from V and 4 from J; bases not matched to a gene: 7. The CDR3 region is CASSLGGGLPYEQYF. CDR3 in DNA: TGTGCCAGCAGCTTGGGGGGAGGGCTACCATACGAGCAGTACTTC.

This CDR3 is CASSSIAQRFVGANVLTF. The CDR3 DNA is TGTGCCAGCAGCTCGATAGCGCAACGGTTTGTTGGGGCCAACGTCCTGACTTTC. V usage is TRBV28 and J usage is TRBJ2-6; maybe TRBD2 (5 bases). The germline V and J ends were trimmed by 6 bases and 3 bases, with 21 bases remaining between them. This CDR3 has 18 amino acids. Per germline, CDR1 MDHEN and CDR2 SYDVKM.

This clone was counted a few times. The CDR3 reads CSALTRDEQYF. In DNA, the CDR3 is TGCAGTGCTTTGACTAGGGACGAGCAGTACTTC. The gene calls are TRBV20-1 and TRBJ2-7, with a tentative D call TRBD2 (6 bases). From germline, CDR1 is DFQATT and CDR2 SNEGSKA (reference sequence). V lost 5 bases and J 5 bases, leaving 10 bases between the germline ends. The CDR3 has 11 amino acids.

This chain links TRBV7-2 with TRBJ2-5; D might be TRBD1 (6 bases). The CDR3 has 15 amino acids. Trimming pared 4 bases from V and 5 bases from J, leaving 17 bases between. CDR1 is SGHTA, CDR2 FQGNSA, per germline. CDR3 protein: CASSYLQGMGETQYF. CDR3 DNA: TGTGCCAGCAGCTACCTCCAGGGGATGGGGGAGACCCAGTACTTC.

Many counts were recorded for this clone. The chain is built from TRBV28 and TRBJ1-2, with TRBD1 matching over 9 bases. The CDR3 length is 16 residues. Germline CDR1 MDHEN, CDR2 SYDVKM. Trimming removed 3 bases from V and 4 bases from J; junction bases left unmatched: 9. The CDR3: CASSFVFGTGTYGYTF. CDR3 DNA sequence: TGTGCCAGCAGTTTTGTTTTCGGGACAGGGACCTATGGCTACACCTTC.

The V gene is TRBV2, the J gene TRBJ1-1, with 9 bases identical to TRBD1. The J segment lost 5 bases and the V segment lost 5 bases, leaving 6 bases of the junction unmatched. Germline V lookup: CDR1 SNHLY, CDR2 FYNNEI. The CDR3 loop spans 14 amino acids. The CDR3 coding sequence is TGTGCCAGCAGTAAGGACAGGGGATGGACTGAAGCTTTCTTT. As protein: CASSKDRGWTEAFF.

In this sample, this clone turned up a few times. This chain links TRBV28 with TRBJ1-4; weak D call: TRBD1 (6 bases). In germline, CDR1 is MDHEN, CDR2 SYDVKM. CDR3 length equals 17 residues. Trimming took 4 bases from V and 0 from J, leaving 15 bases between them. The CDR3: CASSSGASPTTNEKLFF. CDR3 DNA: TGTGCCAGCAGTTCAGGGGCTTCGCCAACAACTAATGAAAAACTGTTTTTT.

This sequence joins TRBV7-2 and TRBJ2-4; D gene uncertain. V lost 5 bases, J lost 0 bases, and 8 bases lay in between. Germline assignment: CDR1 SGHTA and CDR2 FQGNSA. CDR3 size: 14 residues. The CDR3 sequence is CASSPWLAKNIQYF. In DNA form, the CDR3 reads TGTGCCAGCAGCCCCTGGCTAGCCAAAAACATTCAGTACTTC.

The V gene is TRBV7-6, the J gene TRBJ1-4, with a possible D match to TRBD1 (6 bases). The CDR3 is 15 residues long. V lost 4 bases and J lost 2, with 11 bases in between. Germline values: CDR1 SGHVS, CDR2 FNYEAQ. The CDR3 region has the DNA TGTGCCAGCAGCTCTACAGGGTCCACTAATGAAAAACTGTTTTTT. Its protein product is CASSSTGSTNEKLFF.

The CDR3, as DNA: TGTGCCTGGAGTGTAACGGGGACAGATACGCAGTATTTT. Residues: CAWSVTGTDTQYF. V usage is TRBV30 and J usage is TRBJ2-3; a possible D gene is TRBD2 (5 bases). Trimming left V 0 bases short and J 3 bases short, with 7 bases between. Germline CDR1 GTSNPN, CDR2 SVGIG (reference sequence). The CDR3 consists of 13 residues.

This clone was detected once. The chain joins TRBV27 to TRBJ2-3; the match to TRBD2 covers 10 bases. V shed 5 bases, J shed 4 bases, and the junction held 6 bases outside the gene matches. The CDR3 is 15 amino acids. The germline gives CDR1 MNHEY, CDR2 SMNVEV (reference sequence). The CDR3 loop reads CASSPSSGSADTQYF. The CDR3 nucleotides are TGTGCCAGCAGTCCCTCTAGCGGGAGTGCAGATACGCAGTATTTT.

The chain employs TRBV7-2 and TRBJ2-5; 7 nucleotides match TRBD2. CDR1 SGHTA and CDR2 FQGNSA come from the germline V gene. The CDR3 has 19 residues. V was pared by 7 bases and J by 7 bases, with 27 bases of the junction left unmatched. The CDR3 loop reads CASTPRGLAAISGERTQYF. The CDR3 nucleotides are TGTGCCAGCACCCCAAGGGGTCTAGCGGCCATCAGTGGGGAGAGGACCCAGTACTTC.

The rearrangement joins TRBV7-6 to TRBJ1-5; no clear D gene. Germline lookup yields CDR1 SGHVS and CDR2 FNYEAQ. The CDR3 is 13 residues long. Trimming took off 0 bases at V and 7 bases at J, with 7 bases between the two ends. The CDR3 nucleotides are TGTGCCAGCAGCTTAGCCCCGTTCCAGCCCCAGCATTTT. Amino acid sequence: CASSLAPFQPQHF.

The chain combines TRBV27 with TRBJ2-3; TRBD1 might be the D (6 bases). CDR1 and CDR2 (germline): MNHEY, SMNVEV (reference sequence). The V and J ends lost 6 bases and 4 bases respectively, with 11 bases between them. The CDR3 spans 13 residues. Written as DNA, the CDR3 is TGTGCCAGCAGCCCCAACAGGGCAGATACGCAGTATTTT. It is translated as CASSPNRADTQYF.

The V call is TRBV7-3, the J call TRBJ2-3; perhaps TRBD2 as D (5 bases). Trimming took 5 bases from V and 3 from J, leaving 12 bases between them. Germline loops: CDR1 SGHTA, CDR2 FQGTGA. CDR3 size: 14 residues. Here the CDR3 reads CASSLSGRTDTQYF. CDR3 nucleotides: TGTGCCAGCAGCCTAAGTGGGAGAACAGATACGCAGTATTTT.

The V gene is TRBV7-3, the J gene TRBJ2-7, with 10 positions matching TRBD1. From germline, CDR1 is SGHTA and CDR2 FQGTGA. The CDR3 contains 16 residues. Germline trimming cut 5 bases from V and 5 bases from J; bases unmatched to any gene: 12. CDR3 sequence: CASSPTPRDRGDEQYF. The DNA of the CDR3 is TGTGCCAGCAGCCCAACCCCGCGGGACAGGGGAGACGAGCAGTACTTC.